A single sample is the source of the 19 T cell receptor beta chains below, sequenced in a study of CD8+ T cells in alopecia areata. The treatment here: oral pan-JAK inhibitor, 5-10 mg twice daily. cDNA reverse transcribed from extracted RNA served as the sequencing template. Data came from immunoSEQ multiplex PCR; TCRdb stores just in-frame clones and leaves some out. The table has 150,000 to 250,000 clones, roughly 64% seen once. Specimen: CD4+ T cells sorted from blood, collected at week 24, from a patient treated with tofacitinib. The receptors were gathered from a human donor with alopecia areata.

This sequence joins TRBV4-1 and TRBJ2-7; 11 bases match TRBD2. This CDR3 comprises 15 residues. In germline, CDR1 is MGHRA, CDR2 YSYEKL. V was clipped by 2 bases and J by 0 bases; unmatched bases: 0. In DNA form, the CDR3 reads TGCGCCAGCAGCCAACTAGCGGGGGGCTCCTACGAGCAGTACTTC. Protein product: CASSQLAGGSYEQYF.

V and J are TRBV30 and TRBJ2-5; unclear D gene. Trimming pared 0 bases from V and 1 base from J, leaving 6 bases between. CDR3 length: 13 amino acids. Germline lookup yields CDR1 GTSNPN and CDR2 SVGIG (reference sequence). This CDR3 is CAWSVRSQETQYF. The CDR3 nucleotides read TGTGCCTGGAGTGTACGCAGCCAAGAGACCCAGTACTTC.

This chain links TRBV5-6 with TRBJ2-6, with 7 bases fitting TRBD2. The CDR3 totals 14 residues. Germline CDR1 and CDR2: SGHDT and YYEEEE. V trimming: 4 bases; J trimming: 6 bases; junction bases outside the gene matches: 4. This CDR3 is CASSRAGEANVLTF. CDR3 nucleotide sequence: TGTGCCAGCAGCCGTGCGGGGGAGGCCAACGTCCTGACTTTC.

The chain joins TRBV5-1 to TRBJ2-5; D not certain. Germline V gene data show CDR1 as SGHRS and CDR2 as YFSETQ. The CDR3 consists of 13 residues. Trimming shortened V by 3 bases and J by 5 bases, and 11 bases separated the two germline ends. The CDR3 sequence is CASSYYGRETQYF. The CDR3 DNA sequence: TGCGCCAGCAGCTATTATGGGCGGGAGACCCAGTACTTC.

J is TRBJ2-1 and V is TRBV7-9; 8 bases align to TRBD2. CDR3 length: 13 amino acids. V gave up 7 bases and J gave up 4 bases; unmatched junction bases: 3. Germline V CDR1 and CDR2: SEHNR, FQNEAQ (reference sequence). This CDR3 reads CASKLAEYNEQFF. DNA for the CDR3: TGTGCCAGCAAACTAGCGGAATACAATGAGCAGTTCTTC.

The rearrangement joins TRBV15 to TRBJ2-7; 9 bases are a match to TRBD1. The CDR3 has 12 residues. Germline loops: CDR1 LNHNV, CDR2 YYDKDF (reference sequence). J lost 3 bases, V lost 9 bases, and 3 bases had no gene match. CDR3 loop: CATGTGYYEQYF. The CDR3 coding sequence is TGTGCCACGGGGACAGGGTACTACGAGCAGTACTTC.

This chain links TRBV29-1 with TRBJ2-7, with 8 bases identical to TRBD2. Trimming at V came to 2 bases and at J to 6 bases, leaving 9 bases not matched to a gene. The germline V gene has CDR1 SQVTM and CDR2 ANQGSEA. The CDR3 runs to 14 residues. The CDR3 here is CSVEKGAGVGEQYF. The DNA of the CDR3 is TGCAGCGTTGAAAAGGGAGCGGGAGTGGGCGAGCAGTACTTC.

The rearrangement uses TRBV28 and TRBJ2-4, with D maybe TRBD2 (5 bases). This CDR3 has 11 residues. Germline-derived CDR1 and CDR2 are MDHEN and SYDVKM. V was clipped by 11 bases and J by 6 bases, with 11 bases between them. The CDR3 region has the DNA TGTGCCCCCCCGGGGAGAAACATTCAGTACTTC. Its protein product is CAPPGRNIQYF.

Here the CDR3 reads CASSLDPSGQGAYGYTF. CDR3 sequence (DNA): TGCGCCAGCAGCTTGGATCCCTCGGGACAGGGGGCCTATGGCTACACCTTC. The V and J genes are TRBV5-1 and TRBJ1-2; 12 positions match TRBD1. The junction had 7 bases not matched to a gene; V was cut back by 0 bases and J by 4 bases. This CDR3 has 17 residues. Looked up from germline, CDR1 is SGHRS and CDR2 is YFSETQ.

V is TRBV4-1 and J is TRBJ2-5; D may be TRBD1 (5 bases). This CDR3 comprises 14 residues. The ends were cut back, 2 bases at V and 3 bases at J, with 10 bases in the middle. Germline-derived CDR1 and CDR2 are MGHRA and YSYEKL. CDR3 residues: CASSQILREETQYF. In DNA, the CDR3 is TGCGCCAGCAGCCAAATACTCAGGGAAGAGACCCAGTACTTC.

The chain has TRBV5-1 and TRBJ2-3, with D hard to call. The CDR3 loop spans 13 amino acids. V lost 0 bases and J lost 8, with 10 bases in between. CDR1 is SGHRS and CDR2 is YFSETQ in the germline V gene. CDR3 protein: CASSLDWSSTQYF. In nucleotides, the CDR3 is TGCGCCAGCAGCTTGGATTGGAGCAGTACGCAGTATTTT.

Only a few counts were recorded for this clone. This chain links TRBV10-3 with TRBJ1-3; unclear D gene. CDR3 length equals 16 residues. Germline V CDR1 and CDR2: ENHRY, SYGVKD. Trimming pared 3 bases from V and 4 bases from J, leaving 16 bases between. CDR3: CAISEAASSGGNTIYF. DNA of the CDR3: TGTGCCATCAGTGAAGCGGCCAGTTCTGGAGGAAACACCATATATTTT.

The gene calls are TRBV5-4 and TRBJ1-1, with no clear D. V lost 1 base, J lost 0 bases, and 7 bases lay in between. CDR1 SGHNT and CDR2 YYREEE come from the germline V gene (reference sequence). The CDR3 spans 14 residues. CDR3 region: CASSLSQMNTEAFF. DNA for the CDR3: TGTGCCAGCAGCTTGAGCCAGATGAACACTGAAGCTTTCTTT.

The chain couples TRBV30 to TRBJ1-5; D call uncertain. Between the trimmed V and J ends, which lost 3 bases and 4 bases, there was a span of 13 bases. CDR1 GTSNPN and CDR2 SVGIG come from the germline V gene (reference sequence). The CDR3 runs 14 residues. As DNA, the CDR3 is TGTGCCTGGAGCGAGACCGTGCTGAATCAGCCCCAGCATTTT. This codes for CAWSETVLNQPQHF.

V usage is TRBV29-1 and J usage is TRBJ2-1, with D hard to call. Germline V gene lookup returns CDR1 SQVTM and CDR2 ANQGSEA. V shed 4 bases and J shed 9 bases, with 16 bases lying between them. CDR3 length: 13 residues. In DNA form, the CDR3 reads TGCAGCGTTGTGAGGATTCCGAAGGGTGAGCAGTTCTTC. This gives the protein CSVVRIPKGEQFF.

This clone was observed a few times. The rearrangement joins TRBV7-2 to TRBJ2-4, with D perhaps matching TRBD2 (6 bases). Germline V CDR1 and CDR2: SGHTA, FQGNSA. Trimming stripped 3 bases from V and 9 bases from J, with 15 bases between. This CDR3 has 14 amino acids. The DNA for the CDR3 is TGTGCCAGCAGCTTGGCGGGGTCGGGGAGCATTCAGTACTTC. This encodes CASSLAGSGSIQYF.

The V and J genes are TRBV29-1 and TRBJ1-1; 8 bases match TRBD1. J gave up 10 bases and V 6 bases, and 10 bases lay outside the gene matches. Germline CDR1 and CDR2: SQVTM and ANQGSEA. The CDR3 extends over 12 amino acids. The CDR3 reads CSVDGQGGRAFF. The DNA for the CDR3 is TGCAGCGTCGACGGACAGGGTGGGCGAGCTTTCTTT.

The rearrangement links TRBV29-1 to TRBJ1-1; TRBD1 aligns across 10 bases. CDR3 length: 13 residues. V trimming: 6 bases; J trimming: 3 bases; junction bases outside the gene matches: 4. Germline V gives CDR1 SQVTM, CDR2 ANQGSEA. CDR3 sequence: CSVTDRGDTEAFF. Here the CDR3 DNA reads TGCAGCGTCACGGACAGGGGGGACACTGAAGCTTTCTTT. Using reference TRBV29-1 and TRBJ1-1 for the parts outside the CDR3, the full variable domain is SAVISQKPSRDICQRGTSLTIQCQVDSQVTMMFWYRQQPGQSLTLIATANQGSEATYESGFVIDKFPISRPNLTFSTLTVSNMSPEDSSIYLCSVTDRGDTEAFFGQGTRLTVV.

CDR3 bases: TGTGCCTGGGGCCGGGGGCGCACTGAAGCTTTCTTT. Protein sequence: CAWGRGRTEAFF. The chain links TRBV30 to TRBJ1-1, with D perhaps TRBD1 (6 bases). V lost 5 bases, J lost 4 bases, and 11 bases lay in between. The CDR3 runs to 12 residues. CDR1 GTSNPN and CDR2 SVGIG come from the germline V gene (reference sequence).